This T cell receptor beta chain was found in a study of T cell responses to AZD1222 COVID-19 vaccine. CDR3 length equals 16 residues. From germline, CDR1 is SGDLS and CDR2 YYNGEE. Trimming left V 0 bases short and J 6 bases short, with 19 bases between. As regards this clone: Its antigen is still unknown.

General study findings and limits: Most donors were white British, females outnumbered males, and clonal diversity was possibly underestimated.

Only in-frame clones appear in the TCRdb table, and some are missing; sequencing was by immunoSEQ multiplex PCR. The sample consists of some 190,000 clones, around 90% of them appearing once. Some second doses came at about 4 weeks and others at about 12 weeks; these were pooled. This TCR came from an adult who received the AZD1222 COVID-19 vaccine. The material sequenced was peripheral blood, taken 28 days after the second AZD1222 dose. The V call is TRBV9, the J call TRBJ2-7; unclear D gene. CDR3 DNA: TGTGCCAGCAGCGTAGCTGGTGGTAGCTTTCTCGGCGAGCAGTACTTC. Its translation: CASSVAGGSFLGEQYF. Full variable domain (rest looked up from reference TRBV9 and TRBJ2-7): DSGVTQTPKHLITATGQRVTLRCSPRSGDLSVYWYQQSLDQGLQFLIQYYNGEERAKGNILERFSAQQFPDLHSELNLSSLELGDSALYFCASSVAGGSFLGEQYFGPGTRLTVT.